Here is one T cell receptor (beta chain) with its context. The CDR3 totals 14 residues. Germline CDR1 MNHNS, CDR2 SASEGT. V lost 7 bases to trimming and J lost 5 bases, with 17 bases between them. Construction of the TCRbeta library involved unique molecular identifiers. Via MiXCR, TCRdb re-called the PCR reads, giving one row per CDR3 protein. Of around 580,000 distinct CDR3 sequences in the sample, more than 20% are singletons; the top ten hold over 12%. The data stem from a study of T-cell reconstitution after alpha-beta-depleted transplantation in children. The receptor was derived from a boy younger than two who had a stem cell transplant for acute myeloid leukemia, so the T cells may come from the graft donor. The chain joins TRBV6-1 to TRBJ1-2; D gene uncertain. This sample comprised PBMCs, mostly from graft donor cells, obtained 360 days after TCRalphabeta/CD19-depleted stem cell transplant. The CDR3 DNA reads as TGTGCCAGCACCAGCCCAGACGTGGGATATGGCTACACCTTC. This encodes CASTSPDVGYGYTF.